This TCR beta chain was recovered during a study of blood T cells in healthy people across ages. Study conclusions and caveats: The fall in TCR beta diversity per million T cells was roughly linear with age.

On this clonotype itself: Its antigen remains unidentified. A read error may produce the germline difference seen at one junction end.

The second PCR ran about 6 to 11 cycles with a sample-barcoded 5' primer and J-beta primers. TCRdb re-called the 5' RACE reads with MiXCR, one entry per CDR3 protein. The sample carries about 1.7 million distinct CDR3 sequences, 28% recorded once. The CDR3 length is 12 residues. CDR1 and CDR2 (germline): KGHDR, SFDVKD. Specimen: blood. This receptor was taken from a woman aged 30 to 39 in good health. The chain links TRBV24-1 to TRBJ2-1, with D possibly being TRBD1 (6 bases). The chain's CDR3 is CATRRGNNERFF. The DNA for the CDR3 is TGTGCCACCAGAAGGGGGAACAATGAGCGGTTCTTC.